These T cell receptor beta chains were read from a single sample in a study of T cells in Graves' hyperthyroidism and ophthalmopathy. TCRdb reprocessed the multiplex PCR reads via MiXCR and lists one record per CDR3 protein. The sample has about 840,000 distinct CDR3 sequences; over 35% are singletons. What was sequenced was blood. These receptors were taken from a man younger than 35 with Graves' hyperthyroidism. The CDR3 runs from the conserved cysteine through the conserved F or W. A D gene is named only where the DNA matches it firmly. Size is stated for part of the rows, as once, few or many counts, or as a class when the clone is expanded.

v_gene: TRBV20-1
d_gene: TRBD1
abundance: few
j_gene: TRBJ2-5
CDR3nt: TGCAGTGCTGAGGGAGGACAGGGACAAGAGACCCAGTACTTC
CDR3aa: CSAEGGQGQETQYF

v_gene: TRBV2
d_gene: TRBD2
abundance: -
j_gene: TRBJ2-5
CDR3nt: TGTGCCAGCAGTCCGACTAGCGGGGGGACACGGGAGACCCAGTACTTC
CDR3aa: CASSPTSGGTRETQYF

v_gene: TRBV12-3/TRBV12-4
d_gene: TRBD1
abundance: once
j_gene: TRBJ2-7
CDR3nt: TGTGCCAGCAGCCCCAGCCGGGACAGTTCCTACGAGCAGTACTTC
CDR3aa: CASSPSRDSSYEQYF

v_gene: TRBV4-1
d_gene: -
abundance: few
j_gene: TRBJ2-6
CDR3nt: TGCGCCAGCAGCCAAGATCGAGGAGGGGGGGCCAACGTCCTGACTTTC
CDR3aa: CASSQDRGGGANVLTF

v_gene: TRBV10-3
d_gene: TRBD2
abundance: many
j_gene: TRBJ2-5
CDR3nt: TGTGCCATCAGTAGAAGTGACGGGTCAGCGGGAGCTGACGAGACCCAGTACTTC
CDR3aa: CAISRSDGSAGADETQYF

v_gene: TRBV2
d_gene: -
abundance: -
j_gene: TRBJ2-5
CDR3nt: TGTGCCAGCAGTTTTTTCGATTTGGGGCGAGAGACCCAGTACTTC
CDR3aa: CASSFFDLGRETQYF

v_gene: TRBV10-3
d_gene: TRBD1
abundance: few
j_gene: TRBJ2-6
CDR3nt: TGTGCCACCGGGACAGAGTCTGGGGCCAACGTCCTGACTTTC
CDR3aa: CATGTESGANVLTF

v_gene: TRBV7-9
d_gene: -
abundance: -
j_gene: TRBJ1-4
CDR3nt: TGTGCCAGCAGCTTAGAGGTTCTGGGAGGGGAGCATGAAAAACTGTTTTTT
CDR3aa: CASSLEVLGGEHEKLFF

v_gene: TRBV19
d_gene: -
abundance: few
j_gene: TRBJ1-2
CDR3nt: TGTGCCAGTAGTATAGATACCGGCCACACCACTAACTATGGCTACACCTTC
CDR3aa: CASSIDTGHTTNYGYTF

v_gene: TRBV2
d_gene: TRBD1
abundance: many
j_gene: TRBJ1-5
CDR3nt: TGTGCCAGCAGTGATGGACAGGGGAATCAGCCCCAGCATTTT
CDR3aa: CASSDGQGNQPQHF

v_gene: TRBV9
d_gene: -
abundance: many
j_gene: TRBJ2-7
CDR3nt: TGTGCCAGCAGCGTAGCTCCTCGATACGACTACGAGCAGTACTTC
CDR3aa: CASSVAPRYDYEQYF

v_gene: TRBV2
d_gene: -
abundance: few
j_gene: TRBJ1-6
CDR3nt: TGTGCCAGCAGTGAATTATTTGGGGTTTGGAATTCACCCCTCCACTTT
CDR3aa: CASSELFGVWNSPLHF

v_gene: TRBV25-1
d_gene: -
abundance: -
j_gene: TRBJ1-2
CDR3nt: TGTGCCAGCTTAGAGGGCTATGGCTACACCTTC
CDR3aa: CASLEGYGYTF

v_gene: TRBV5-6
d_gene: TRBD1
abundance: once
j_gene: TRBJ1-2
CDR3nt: TGTGCCAGCAGCTCGGACAGGAAATGGGGCTACACCTTC
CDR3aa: CASSSDRKWGYTF

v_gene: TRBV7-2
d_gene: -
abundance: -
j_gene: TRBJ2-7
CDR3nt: TGCGCCAGCAGCCATAAGACTGGACTACTCACCTACGAGCAGTACTTC
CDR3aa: CASSHKTGLLTYEQYF

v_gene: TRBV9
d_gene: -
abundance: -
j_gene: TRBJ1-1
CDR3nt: TGCGCCAGCAGCCTCGTCCAGCACAGGGCGGGAATCACTGAAGCTTTCTTT
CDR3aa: CASSLVQHRAGITEAFF

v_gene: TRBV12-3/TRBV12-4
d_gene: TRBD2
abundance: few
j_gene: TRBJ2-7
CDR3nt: TGTGCCAGCAGTTTGAAGACTAGCCGGTACTTC
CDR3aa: CASSLKTSRYF

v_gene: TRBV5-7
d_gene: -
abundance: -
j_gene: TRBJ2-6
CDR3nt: TGTGCCAGCAGCGTAGCTGAGGACTCCGGGGCCAACGTCCTGACTTTC
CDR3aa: CASSVAEDSGANVLTF

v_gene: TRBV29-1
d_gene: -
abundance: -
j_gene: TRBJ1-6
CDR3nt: TGCAGCAGCCATGGCCCCGACCTAGGGTCACCCCTCCACTTT
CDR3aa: CSSHGPDLGSPLHF

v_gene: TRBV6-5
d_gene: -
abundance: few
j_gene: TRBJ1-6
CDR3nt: TGTGCCAGCAGTTACCGGATCGGGGGTACACCCCTCCACTTT
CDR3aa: CASSYRIGGTPLHF

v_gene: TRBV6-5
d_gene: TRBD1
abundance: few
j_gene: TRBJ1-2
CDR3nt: TGTGCCAGCGCGGGACAGACGTATGGCTACACCTTC
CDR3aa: CASAGQTYGYTF

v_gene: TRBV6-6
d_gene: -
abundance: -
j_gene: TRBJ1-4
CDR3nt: TGTGCCAGACTTGACACAGAGGAAAAACTGTTTTTT
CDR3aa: CARLDTEEKLFF

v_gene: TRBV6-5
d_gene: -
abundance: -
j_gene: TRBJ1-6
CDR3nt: TGTGCCAGCAGTGGCTCGGACAGCTCCCATAATTCACCCCTCCACTTT
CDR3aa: CASSGSDSSHNSPLHF

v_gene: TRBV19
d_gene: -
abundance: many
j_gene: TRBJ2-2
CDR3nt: TGTGCCACCCAGGGTGTCGGGGAGCTGTTTTTT
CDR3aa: CATQGVGELFF

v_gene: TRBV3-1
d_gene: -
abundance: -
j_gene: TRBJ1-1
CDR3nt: TGTGCCAGCAGCCAAGAACAGGATGTGTGGACTGAAGCTTTCTTT
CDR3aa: CASSQEQDVWTEAFF

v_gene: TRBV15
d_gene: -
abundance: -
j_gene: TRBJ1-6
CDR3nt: TGTGCCACCAGCAGAGATGGTGCAGGGGAGGCCCTCCACTTT
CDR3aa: CATSRDGAGEALHF

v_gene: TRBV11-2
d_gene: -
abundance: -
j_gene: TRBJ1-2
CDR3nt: TGTGCCAGCAGCTCCAGATGGGCAGGAGCGTATGGCTACACCTTC
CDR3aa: CASSSRWAGAYGYTF

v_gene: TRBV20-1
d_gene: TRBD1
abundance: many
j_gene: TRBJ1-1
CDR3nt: TGCAGTGCTCGGTCCGGGACAGGGGGCACTGAAGCTTTCTTT
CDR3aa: CSARSGTGGTEAFF

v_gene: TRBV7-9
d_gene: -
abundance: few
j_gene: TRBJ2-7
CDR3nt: TGTGCCAGCAGCTTATCTTGGGAGCAGTACTTC
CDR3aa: CASSLSWEQYF

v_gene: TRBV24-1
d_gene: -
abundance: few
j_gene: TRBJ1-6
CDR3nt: TGTGCCAGCAGTTCCGTGAAAACGACAGGAGTATTCTATAATTCACCCCTCCACTTT
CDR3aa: CASSSVKTTGVFYNSPLHF

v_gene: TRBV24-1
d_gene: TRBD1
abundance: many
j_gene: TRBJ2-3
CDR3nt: TGTGCCACCAGTGATTTCCGGACAGGAGGCACAGATACGCAGTATTTT
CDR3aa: CATSDFRTGGTDTQYF

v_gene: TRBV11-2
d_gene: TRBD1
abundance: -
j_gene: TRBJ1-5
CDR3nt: TGTGCCAGCAGCAAAGACGGACAGGGGGCTGATCCGGGCCAGCCCCAGCATTTT
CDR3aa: CASSKDGQGADPGQPQHF

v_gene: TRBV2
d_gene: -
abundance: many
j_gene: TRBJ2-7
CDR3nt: TGTGCCAGCATGGGAGGTGGCGAGCAGTACTTC
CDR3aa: CASMGGGEQYF

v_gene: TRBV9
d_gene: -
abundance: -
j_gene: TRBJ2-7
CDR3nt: TGTGCCAGCAGCGTCGGGCTTACAGGGACGTTCGAGCAGTACTTC
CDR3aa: CASSVGLTGTFEQYF

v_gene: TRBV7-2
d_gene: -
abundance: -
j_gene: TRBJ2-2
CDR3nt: TGTGCCAGCAGCCCCGGGTCCTTAACCGGGGAGCTGTTTTTT
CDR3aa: CASSPGSLTGELFF

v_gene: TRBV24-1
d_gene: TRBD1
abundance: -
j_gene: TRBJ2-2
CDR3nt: TGTGCCACCAGTGATTCTCTTGGGGGACAGGGGAACACCGGGGAGCTGTTTTTT
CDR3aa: CATSDSLGGQGNTGELFF

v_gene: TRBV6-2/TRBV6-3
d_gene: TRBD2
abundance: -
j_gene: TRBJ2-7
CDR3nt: TGTGCCAGCAGTTACCAAGCGGGGTCCTACGAGCAGTACTTC
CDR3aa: CASSYQAGSYEQYF

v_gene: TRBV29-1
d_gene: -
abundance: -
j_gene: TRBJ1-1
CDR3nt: TGCAGCGTTGAAGGGGGGTTTGAAGCTTTCTTT
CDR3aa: CSVEGGFEAFF

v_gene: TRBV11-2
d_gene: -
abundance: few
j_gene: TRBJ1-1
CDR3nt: TGTGCCAGCAGGGAAAGTGTGGGGGACACTGAAGCTTTCTTT
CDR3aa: CASRESVGDTEAFF

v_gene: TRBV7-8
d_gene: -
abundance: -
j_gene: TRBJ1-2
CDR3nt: TGTGCCAGCAGCTCGGGCCGTGCGTTTACTTATGGCTACACCTTC
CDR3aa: CASSSGRAFTYGYTF

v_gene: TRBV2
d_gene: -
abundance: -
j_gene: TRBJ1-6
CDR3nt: TGTGCCAGCAGTGAAGGGGGCGCAGGTTCGGCCCTCCACTTT
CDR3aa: CASSEGGAGSALHF

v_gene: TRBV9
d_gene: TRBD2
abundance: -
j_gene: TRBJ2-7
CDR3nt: TGTGCCAGCAGCCAAGTGGCTAGCGGCCCATACGAGCAGTACTTC
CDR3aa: CASSQVASGPYEQYF

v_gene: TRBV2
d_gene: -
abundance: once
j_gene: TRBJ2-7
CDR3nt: TGTGTCAGCAAAGGGACCTTCTACGAGCAGTACTTC
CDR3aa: CVSKGTFYEQYF

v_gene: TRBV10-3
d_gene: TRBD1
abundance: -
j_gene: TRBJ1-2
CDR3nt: TGTGCCATCAGTGGAACCGGGACAGGGCCCATCTTC
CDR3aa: CAISGTGTGPIF

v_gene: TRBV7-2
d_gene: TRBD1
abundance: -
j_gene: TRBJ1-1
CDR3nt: TGTGCCAGCAGCTTCAGGGGACAGGGCTCCCAGCCTGAAGCTTTCTTT
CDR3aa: CASSFRGQGSQPEAFF

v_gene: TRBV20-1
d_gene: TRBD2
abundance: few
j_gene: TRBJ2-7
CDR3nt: TGCAGTGCCCTGCGGGGGACTTCCTACGAGCAGTACTTC
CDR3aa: CSALRGTSYEQYF

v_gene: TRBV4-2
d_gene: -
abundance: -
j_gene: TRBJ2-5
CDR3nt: TGTGCCAGCAGCCAAGAACAGGGAGACCAAGAGACCCAGTACTTC
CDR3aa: CASSQEQGDQETQYF

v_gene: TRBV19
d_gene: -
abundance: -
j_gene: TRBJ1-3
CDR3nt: TGTGCCAGTAGTATTCAGATAGCCAGCTCTGGAAACACCATATATTTT
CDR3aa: CASSIQIASSGNTIYF

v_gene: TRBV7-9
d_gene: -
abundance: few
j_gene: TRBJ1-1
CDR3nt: TGTGCCAGCAGCTTACAGGTCACTGAAGCTTTCTTT
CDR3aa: CASSLQVTEAFF

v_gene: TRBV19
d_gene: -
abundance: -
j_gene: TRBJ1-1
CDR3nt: TGTGCCAGTAGTATATTTGGGTATCCTGAAGCTTTCTTT
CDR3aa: CASSIFGYPEAFF

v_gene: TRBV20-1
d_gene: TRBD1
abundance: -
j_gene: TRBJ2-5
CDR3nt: TGCAGTGCTAGAGATCCAGGGACAGCTGAGACCCAGTACTTC
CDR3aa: CSARDPGTAETQYF